Below, 14 T cell receptor beta chains from the same sample are listed, as sequenced in a study of OX40 agonist ivuxolimab in advanced cancers. Clones were read by immunoSEQ multiplex PCR, and TCRdb kept only the in-frame ones, dropping some. This sample has 55,000 to 70,000 clones; approximately 85% occur once, and the top ten carry around 2.5%. The specimen comprised CD4+ or CD8+ T cells sorted from blood, sampled in a trial of the OX40 agonist ivuxolimab. Source of these receptors: an adult with an advanced solid tumor such as melanoma, head and neck, liver or kidney cancer.

V and J are TRBV18 and TRBJ2-2; D remains unclear. V lost 3 bases, J lost 3 bases, and 5 bases lay in between. Germline V lookup: CDR1 KGHSH, CDR2 LQKENI. The CDR3 is 13 amino acids. The CDR3 loop reads CASSPTYTGELFF. In nucleotides, the CDR3 is TGTGCCAGCTCACCTACTTACACCGGGGAGCTGTTTTTT.

The gene calls are TRBV18 and TRBJ2-1; TRBD2 matches 10 bases. Germline values: CDR1 KGHSH, CDR2 LQKENI. Unmatched junction bases numbered 5, after V lost 3 bases and J lost 6 bases. This CDR3 has 15 residues. The CDR3 region is CASSPERGGRNEQFF. DNA of the CDR3: TGTGCCAGCTCACCGGAGCGGGGGGGCCGCAATGAGCAGTTCTTC.

The sample holds a few counts of this clone. The chain carries TRBV10-3 and TRBJ1-1, with a weak D call TRBD1 (5 bases). The germline CDR1 and CDR2 sequences are ENHRY and SYGVKD. This CDR3 is built from 12 residues. Trimming cost V 2 bases and J 8 bases, with 9 bases left between them. Here the CDR3 reads CAISEGQGEAFF. The DNA for the CDR3 is TGTGCCATCAGTGAGGGGCAGGGAGAAGCTTTCTTT.

This sequence joins TRBV5-8 and TRBJ2-5; 7 positions agree with TRBD2. The junction had 11 bases not matched to a gene; V was cut back by 4 bases and J by 2 bases. The CDR3 length is 16 residues. CDR1 SGHTS and CDR2 YDEGEE come from the germline V gene. As DNA, the CDR3 is TGTGCCAGCAGCGTGGGGGGAGGGACGGATCAAGAGACCCAGTACTTC. It specifies CASSVGGGTDQETQYF.

The chain recombines TRBV5-1 with TRBJ1-1; possible D gene TRBD1, 6 bases. CDR3 length equals 14 residues. Germline V gives CDR1 SGHRS, CDR2 YFSETQ. V was pared by 2 bases and J by 3 bases, with 11 bases between. CDR3 loop: CASSFGAGDTEAFF. CDR3 nucleotide sequence: TGCGCCAGCAGCTTTGGGGCAGGGGACACTGAAGCTTTCTTT.

The rearrangement joins TRBV5-1 to TRBJ2-5; 7 positions agree with TRBD1. The CDR3 length is 15 residues. V lost 6 bases to trimming and J lost 5 bases; unmatched junction nucleotides: 13. CDR1 and CDR2 from the germline V gene are SGHRS and YFSETQ. The CDR3 region has the DNA TGCGCCAGCAACGAACCCGGGACAGCCGATGAGACCCAGTACTTC. Its protein product is CASNEPGTADETQYF.

This sequence joins TRBV18 and TRBJ1-2; tentatively, D is TRBD1 (5 bases). Trimming cost V 3 bases and J 3 bases, with 14 bases left between them. There are 15 residues in the CDR3. Germline assignment: CDR1 KGHSH and CDR2 LQKENI. The CDR3 spells CASSPGAGKDYGYTF. Written as DNA, the CDR3 is TGTGCCAGCTCACCTGGCGCAGGGAAGGACTATGGCTACACCTTC.

The V call is TRBV5-1, the J call TRBJ2-1, with D unclear. Per germline, CDR1 SGHRS and CDR2 YFSETQ. CDR3 length equals 13 residues. With 4 bases removed from V and 4 bases from J, the gap between germline ends came to 9 bases. The CDR3 coding sequence is TGCGCCAGCAGCGAACAGCAATACAATGAGCAGTTCTTC. Translation: CASSEQQYNEQFF.

This clone showed up just a few times. The chain links TRBV6-5 to TRBJ2-5, with 9 bases matching TRBD2. This CDR3 comprises 15 residues. Germline CDR1 and CDR2: MNHEY and SVGAGI. Trimming took 0 bases from V and 3 from J; bases not matched to a gene: 2. CDR3 nucleotide sequence: TGTGCCAGCAGTTACTCGACTAGCGGAAAAGAGACCCAGTACTTC. Translation gives CASSYSTSGKETQYF.

V is TRBV27 and J is TRBJ1-5; 10 positions agree with TRBD1. The trim removed 3 bases at V and 5 bases at J, leaving 4 bases unmatched. CDR1 MNHEY and CDR2 SMNVEV come from the germline V gene (reference sequence). The CDR3 is made up of 15 amino acids. The CDR3 protein is CASSFRGTGDQPQHF. The DNA for the CDR3 is TGTGCCAGCAGTTTTAGGGGGACAGGGGATCAGCCCCAGCATTTT.

The chain joins TRBV5-6 to TRBJ1-4; TRBD1 is a possible D gene (5 bases). The germline V gene has CDR1 SGHDT and CDR2 YYEEEE. The CDR3 is 16 residues long. Trimming removed 5 bases at V and 8 bases at J, with 22 bases between. CDR3 protein: CASSLSGGAREEKLFF. The CDR3 bases are TGTGCCAGCAGTCTGAGTGGAGGGGCCAGGGAAGAAAAACTGTTTTTT. Full variable domain (rest looked up from reference TRBV5-6 and TRBJ1-4): DAGVTQSPTHLIKTRGQQVTLRCSPKSGHDTVSWYQQALGQGPQFIFQYYEEEERQRGNFPDRFSGHQFPNYSSELNVNALLLGDSALYLCASSLSGGAREEKLFFGSGTQLSVL.

The chain employs TRBV6-1 and TRBJ1-5; D is perhaps TRBD1 (6 bases). The CDR3 is 15 amino acids. V was trimmed by 4 bases and J by 6 bases, leaving 16 bases between them. The germline gives CDR1 MNHNS, CDR2 SASEGT. The CDR3 DNA follows: TGTGCCAGCAGTGCCGAGGGGGGGGGCTTTCAGCCCCAGCATTTT. This translates into CASSAEGGGFQPQHF.

This chain connects TRBV27 to TRBJ2-4; a possible D gene is TRBD1 (5 bases). V shed 2 bases and J shed 1 base, with 15 bases lying between them. Germline loops: CDR1 MNHEY, CDR2 SMNVEV (reference sequence). CDR3 length equals 17 residues. The CDR3 DNA reads TGTGCCAGCAGTTTAGGGCAGGGAATTGTGGCCAAAAACATTCAGTACTTC. Residues: CASSLGQGIVAKNIQYF.

V usage is TRBV28 and J usage is TRBJ1-4, with D unresolved. CDR1 is MDHEN and CDR2 is SYDVKM in the germline V gene. V was pared by 2 bases and J by 6 bases, with 7 bases between. This CDR3 comprises 13 residues. The CDR3 bases are TGTGCCAGCAGTTTAGTTTCGTATGAAAAACTGTTTTTT. This encodes CASSLVSYEKLFF.